This TCR beta chain was profiled in a study of T cells in tumors after PD-1 blockade. Study summary: Mean per blood sample: some 120,000 templates (roughly 21,000-270,000), 35,000 to 45,000 unique clonotypes. Study results and limitations: Blood contained about 38% of the tumor's TCR clonotypes.

There are 16 residues in the CDR3. After removal of 6 bases from V and 6 bases from J, the junction contained 12 bases not matched to a gene. Germline loops: CDR1 SGHTA, CDR2 FQGNSA. Comment on this clone: What it binds is not known.

Libraries were prepared by immunoSEQ multiplex PCR; TCRdb keeps only in-frame clonotypes and omits some of them. The sample lists tens of thousands of clones, about three quarters seen once, with 38% in the top ten. The sample consisted of PBMCs, taken before anti-PD-1 treatment. The chain has TRBV7-2 and TRBJ2-1, with 9 bases that match TRBD2. The clonotype originates from a human donor with basal cell carcinoma. CDR3 in DNA: TGTGCCAGCAGTTCATCCCGGCGGGGGGGCCCCAATGAGCAGTTCTTC. It is translated as CASSSSRRGGPNEQFF.